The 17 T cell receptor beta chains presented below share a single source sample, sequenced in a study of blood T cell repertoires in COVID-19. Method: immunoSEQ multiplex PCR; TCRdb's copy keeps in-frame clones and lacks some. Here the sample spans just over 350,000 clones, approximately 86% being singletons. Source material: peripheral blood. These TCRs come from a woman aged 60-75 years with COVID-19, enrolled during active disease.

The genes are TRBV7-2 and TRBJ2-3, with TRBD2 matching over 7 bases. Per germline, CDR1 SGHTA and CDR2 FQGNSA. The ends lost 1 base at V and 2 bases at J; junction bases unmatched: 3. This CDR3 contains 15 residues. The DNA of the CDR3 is TGTGCCAGCAGCTTAGAGCGGGGTTACACAGATACGCAGTATTTT. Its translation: CASSLERGYTDTQYF.

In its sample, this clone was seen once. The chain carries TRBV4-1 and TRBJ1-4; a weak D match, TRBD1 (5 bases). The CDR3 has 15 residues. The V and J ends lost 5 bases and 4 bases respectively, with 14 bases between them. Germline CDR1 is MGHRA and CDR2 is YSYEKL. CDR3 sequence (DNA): TGCGCCAGCAGCTCCCAGGGCGCCCGTAATGAAAAACTGTTTTTT. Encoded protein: CASSSQGARNEKLFF.

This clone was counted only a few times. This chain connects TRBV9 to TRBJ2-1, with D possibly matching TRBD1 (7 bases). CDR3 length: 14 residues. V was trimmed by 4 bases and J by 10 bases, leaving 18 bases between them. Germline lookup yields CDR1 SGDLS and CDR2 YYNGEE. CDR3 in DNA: TGTGCCAGCAGCTACACTCAGGGGGGTAACGAGCAGTTCTTC. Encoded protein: CASSYTQGGNEQFF.

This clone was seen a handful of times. CDR3 DNA sequence: TGTGCCAGCAGTTACACCCGGGACAGCAACCTTCTCTTACTATGGCTAAATGTCCACACCTTC. Its translation: CASSYTRDSNLLLLWLNVHTF. The V gene is TRBV6-2 or TRBV6-3, the J gene TRBJ1-2; 7 nucleotides agree with TRBD1. Per germline, CDR1 MNHEY and CDR2 SVGEGT. The CDR3 consists of 21 residues. Germline trimming cut 2 bases from V and 12 bases from J; bases unmatched to any gene: 33.

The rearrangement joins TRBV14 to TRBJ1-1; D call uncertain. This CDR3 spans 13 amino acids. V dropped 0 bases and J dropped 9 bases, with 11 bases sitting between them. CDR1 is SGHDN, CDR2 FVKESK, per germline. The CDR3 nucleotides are TGTGCCAGCAGCCAAGATCTCGGAGGGAAAGCTTTCTTT. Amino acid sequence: CASSQDLGGKAFF.

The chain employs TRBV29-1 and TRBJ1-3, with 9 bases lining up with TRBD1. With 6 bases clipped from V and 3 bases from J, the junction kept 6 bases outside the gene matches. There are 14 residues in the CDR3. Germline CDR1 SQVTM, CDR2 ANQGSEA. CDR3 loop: CSVGTGFGGNTIYF. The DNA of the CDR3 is TGCAGCGTGGGGACAGGGTTTGGTGGAAACACCATATATTTT.

CDR3 amino acids: CATSRAGMTGAEYF. CDR3 in DNA: TGTGCCACCAGCAGAGCGGGTATGACAGGGGCGGAGTACTTC. The chain employs TRBV15 and TRBJ2-7, with 8 bases that match TRBD1. CDR1 is LNHNV and CDR2 is YYDKDF in the germline V gene (reference sequence). This CDR3 spans 14 amino acids. V was pared by 1 base and J by 11 bases, with 10 bases of the junction left unmatched.

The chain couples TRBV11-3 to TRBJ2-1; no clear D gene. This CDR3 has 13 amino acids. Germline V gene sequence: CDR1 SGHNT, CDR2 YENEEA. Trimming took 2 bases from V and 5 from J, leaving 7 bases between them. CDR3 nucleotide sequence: TGTGCCAGCAGCTTAAATCAGGACAATGAGCAGTTCTTC. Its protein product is CASSLNQDNEQFF.

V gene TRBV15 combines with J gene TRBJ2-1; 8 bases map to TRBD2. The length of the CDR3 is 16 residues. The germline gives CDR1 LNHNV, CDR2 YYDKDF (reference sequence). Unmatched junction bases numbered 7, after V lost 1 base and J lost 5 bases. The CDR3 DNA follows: TGTGCCACCAGCAGAGGTACGGGACTAGGAGACAATGAGCAGTTCTTC. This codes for CATSRGTGLGDNEQFF.

The CDR3 bases are TGTGCCAGCAGCTTGTACCGGGACAGGGGGAACGAGCAGTACTTC. Its translation is CASSLYRDRGNEQYF. V and J are TRBV7-9 and TRBJ2-7, with 11 bases aligning to TRBD1. CDR3 size: 15 residues. V shed 3 bases, J shed 5 bases, and the junction held 6 bases outside the gene matches. The germline CDR1 and CDR2 sequences are SEHNR and FQNEAQ (reference sequence).

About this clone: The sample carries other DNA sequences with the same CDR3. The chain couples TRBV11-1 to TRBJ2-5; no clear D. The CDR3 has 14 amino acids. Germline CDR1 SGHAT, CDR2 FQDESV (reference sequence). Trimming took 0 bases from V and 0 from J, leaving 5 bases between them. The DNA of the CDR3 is TGTGCCAGCAGCTTAGCGGGCAACCAAGAGACCCAGTACTTC. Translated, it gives CASSLAGNQETQYF.

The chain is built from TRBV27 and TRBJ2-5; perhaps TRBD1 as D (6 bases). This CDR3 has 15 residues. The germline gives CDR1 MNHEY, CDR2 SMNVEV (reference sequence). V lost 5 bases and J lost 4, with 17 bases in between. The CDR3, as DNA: TGTGCCAGCAGTCCGAACCCAGGGGTAAGAGAGACCCAGTACTTC. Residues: CASSPNPGVRETQYF.

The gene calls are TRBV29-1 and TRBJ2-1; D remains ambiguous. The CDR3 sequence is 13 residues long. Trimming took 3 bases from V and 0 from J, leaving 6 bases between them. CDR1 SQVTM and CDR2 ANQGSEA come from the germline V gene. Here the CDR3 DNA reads TGCAGCGTTGATTCTAGCTCCTACAATGAGCAGTTCTTC. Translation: CSVDSSSYNEQFF.

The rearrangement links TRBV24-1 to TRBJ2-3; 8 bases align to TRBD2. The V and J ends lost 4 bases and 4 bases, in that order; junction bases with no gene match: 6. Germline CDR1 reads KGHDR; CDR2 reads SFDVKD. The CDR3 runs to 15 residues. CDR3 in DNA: TGTGCCACCAGTGACCGGCGGGGGGTTTCAGATACGCAGTATTTT. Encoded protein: CATSDRRGVSDTQYF.

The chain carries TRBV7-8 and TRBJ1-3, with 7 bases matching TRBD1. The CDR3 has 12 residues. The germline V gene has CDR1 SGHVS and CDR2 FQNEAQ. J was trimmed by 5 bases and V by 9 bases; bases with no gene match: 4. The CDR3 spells CASRDSRNTIYF. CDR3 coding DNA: TGTGCCAGTAGGGACAGCAGAAACACCATATATTTT.

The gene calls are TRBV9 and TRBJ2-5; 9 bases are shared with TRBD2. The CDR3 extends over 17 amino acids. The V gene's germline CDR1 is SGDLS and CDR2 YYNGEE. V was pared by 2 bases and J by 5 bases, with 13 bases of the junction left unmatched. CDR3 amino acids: CASSVSPLAGLGETQYF. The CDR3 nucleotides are TGTGCCAGCAGCGTGTCCCCACTAGCGGGCTTGGGGGAGACCCAGTACTTC.

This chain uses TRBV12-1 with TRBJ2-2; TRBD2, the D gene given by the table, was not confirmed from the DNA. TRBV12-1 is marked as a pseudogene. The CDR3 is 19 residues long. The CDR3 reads CASSFASGLAGSNTGELFF. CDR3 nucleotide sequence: TGTGCCAGCAGCTTTGCTAGCGGGCTAGCGGGGTCTAACACCGGGGAGCTGTTTTTT.